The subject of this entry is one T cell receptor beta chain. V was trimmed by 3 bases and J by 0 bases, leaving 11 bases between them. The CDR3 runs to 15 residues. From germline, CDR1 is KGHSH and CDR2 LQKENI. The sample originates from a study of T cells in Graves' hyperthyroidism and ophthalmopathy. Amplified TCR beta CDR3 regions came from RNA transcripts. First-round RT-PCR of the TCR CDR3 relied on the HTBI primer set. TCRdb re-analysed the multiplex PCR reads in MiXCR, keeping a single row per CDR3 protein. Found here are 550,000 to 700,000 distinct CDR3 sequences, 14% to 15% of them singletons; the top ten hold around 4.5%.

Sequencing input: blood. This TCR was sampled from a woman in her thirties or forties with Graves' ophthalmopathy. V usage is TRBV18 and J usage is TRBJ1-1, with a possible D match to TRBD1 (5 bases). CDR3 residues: CASSPPGSMNTEAFF. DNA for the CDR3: TGTGCCAGCTCACCCCCAGGGTCCATGAACACTGAAGCTTTCTTT.